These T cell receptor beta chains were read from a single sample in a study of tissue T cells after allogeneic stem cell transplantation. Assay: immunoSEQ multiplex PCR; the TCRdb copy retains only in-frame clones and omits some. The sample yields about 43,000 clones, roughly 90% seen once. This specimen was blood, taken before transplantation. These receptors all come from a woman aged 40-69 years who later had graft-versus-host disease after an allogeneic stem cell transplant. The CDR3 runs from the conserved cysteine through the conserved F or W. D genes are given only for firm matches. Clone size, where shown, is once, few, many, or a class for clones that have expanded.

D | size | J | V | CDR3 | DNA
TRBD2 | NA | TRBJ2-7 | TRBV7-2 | CASSFRTRAGGAYEQYF | TGTGCCAGCAGCTTCCGGACCCGAGCGGGAGGGGCTTACGAGCAGTACTTC
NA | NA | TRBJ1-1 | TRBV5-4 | CASSSRNTEAFF | TGTGCCAGCAGCTCAAGGAACACTGAAGCTTTCTTT
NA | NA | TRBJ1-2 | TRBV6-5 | CASSTNYGYTF | TGTGCCAGCAGTACGAACTATGGCTACACCTTC
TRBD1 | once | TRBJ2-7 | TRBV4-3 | CASSPRTGGYEQYF | TGCGCCAGCAGCCCTCGGACAGGGGGCTACGAGCAGTACTTC
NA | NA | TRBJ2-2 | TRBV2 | CASSEIRDGELFF | TGTGCCAGCAGTGAGATTAGGGACGGGGAGCTGTTTTTT
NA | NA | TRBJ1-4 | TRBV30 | CAWSYLLEKLFF | TGTGCCTGGAGTTACCTGTTGGAAAAACTGTTTTTT
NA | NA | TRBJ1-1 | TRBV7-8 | CASSLVGAGVNTEAFF | TGTGCCAGCAGCTTAGTTGGGGCAGGGGTGAACACTGAAGCTTTCTTT
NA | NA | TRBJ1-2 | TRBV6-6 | CASSYRGRGYTF | TGTGCCAGCAGTTACAGGGGTAGGGGCTACACCTTC
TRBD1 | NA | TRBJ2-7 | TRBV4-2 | CASSQDGTGGDAIGF | TGTGCCAGCAGCCAGGACGGGACAGGGGGTGACGCTATTGGTTTC
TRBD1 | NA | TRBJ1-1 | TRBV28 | CASSFSGTANTEAFF | TGTGCCAGCAGTTTCTCCGGGACAGCGAACACTGAAGCTTTCTTT
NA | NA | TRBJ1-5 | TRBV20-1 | CSAGINQPQHF | TGCAGTGCTGGAATTAATCAGCCCCAGCATTTT
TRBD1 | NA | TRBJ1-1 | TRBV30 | CAWSVRLLVGTENTEAFF | TGTGCCTGGAGTGTACGCCTTCTCGTAGGGACAGAAAACACTGAAGCTTTCTTT
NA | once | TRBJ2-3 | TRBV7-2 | CASSLGTGARTDTQYF | TGTGCCAGCAGCTTGGGCACGGGGGCGAGGACAGATACGCAGTATTTT
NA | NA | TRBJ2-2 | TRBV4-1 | CASSPSILARGKRDWELFF | TGCGCCAGCAGCCCAAGTATCCTGGCTCGGGGGAAACGGGACTGGGAGCTGTTTTTT
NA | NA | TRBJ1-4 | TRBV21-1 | CASSKWGPHGKLFF | TGTGCCAGCAGCAAATGGGGCCCCCATGGAAAACTGTTTTTT
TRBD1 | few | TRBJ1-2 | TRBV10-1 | CASREDRIINYGYTF | TGCGCCAGCAGAGAGGACAGGATTATTAACTATGGCTACACCTTC
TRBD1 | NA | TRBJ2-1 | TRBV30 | CAWTAGQGQIYEQFF | TGTGCCTGGACCGCCGGACAGGGCCAGATCTATGAGCAGTTCTTC
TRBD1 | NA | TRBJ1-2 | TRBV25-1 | CASRDNTGERGYTF | TGTGCCAGCAGAGATAATACAGGGGAGAGGGGCTACACCTTC
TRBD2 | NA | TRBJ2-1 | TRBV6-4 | CASSQTSGGYNEQFF | TGTGCCAGCAGCCAGACTAGCGGGGGCTACAATGAGCAGTTCTTC
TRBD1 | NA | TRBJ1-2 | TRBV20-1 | CSQDREYGYTF | TGCAGTCAGGACAGGGAATATGGCTACACCTTC
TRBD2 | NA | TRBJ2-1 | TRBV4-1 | CASSQDPAGGTTSYNEQFF | TGCGCCAGCAGCCAAGATCCAGCGGGAGGAACCACCTCCTACAATGAGCAGTTCTTC
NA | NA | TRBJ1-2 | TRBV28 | CASRDSINYGYTF | TGTGCCAGCAGGGACAGTATTAACTATGGCTACACCTTC
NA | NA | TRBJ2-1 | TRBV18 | CASSPPGIYNEQFF | TGTGCCAGCTCACCCCCCGGGATCTACAATGAGCAGTTCTTC
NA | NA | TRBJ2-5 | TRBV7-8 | CASSLSLARAQYF | TGTGCCAGCAGCTTGAGCCTAGCGAGGGCCCAGTACTTC
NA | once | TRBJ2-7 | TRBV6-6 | CASSYSSEYEQYF | TGTGCCAGCAGTTACTCATCAGAATACGAGCAGTACTTC
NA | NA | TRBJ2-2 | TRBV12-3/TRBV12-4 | CASSFGWELFF | TGTGCCAGCAGTTTCGGTTGGGAGCTGTTTTTT
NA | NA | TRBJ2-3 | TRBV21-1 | CASSRPGTREISTDTQYF | TGTGCCAGCAGCCGACCCGGGACAAGAGAGATTAGCACAGATACGCAGTATTTT
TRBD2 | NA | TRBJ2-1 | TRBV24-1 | CATSDSLAGGHNEQFF | TGTGCCACCAGTGACTCACTAGCGGGAGGGCACAATGAGCAGTTCTTC
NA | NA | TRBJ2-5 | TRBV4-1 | CASSQDMETQYF | TGCGCCAGCAGCCAAGATATGGAGACCCAGTACTTC
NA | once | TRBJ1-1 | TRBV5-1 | CASSLNILKNTEAFF | TGCGCCAGCAGCTTGAACATCCTCAAGAACACTGAAGCTTTCTTT
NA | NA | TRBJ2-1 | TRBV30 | CAWSVLSKDNEQFF | TGTGCCTGGAGTGTACTTAGTAAAGACAATGAGCAGTTCTTC
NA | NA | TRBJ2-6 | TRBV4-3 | CASSYRTPDSGANVLTF | TGCGCCAGCAGCTATCGGACACCCGATTCTGGGGCCAACGTCCTGACTTTC
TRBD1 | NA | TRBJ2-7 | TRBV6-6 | CASSQQPGQGGEQYF | TGTGCCAGCAGCCAACAACCGGGACAGGGAGGCGAGCAGTACTTC
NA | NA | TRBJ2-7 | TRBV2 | CASSRRLSYEQYF | TGTGCCAGCAGTAGGAGACTCTCCTACGAGCAGTACTTC
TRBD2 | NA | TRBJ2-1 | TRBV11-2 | CASSLLGGIAGAGEQFF | TGTGCCAGCAGCTTATTGGGAGGAATAGCGGGAGCTGGCGAGCAGTTCTTC
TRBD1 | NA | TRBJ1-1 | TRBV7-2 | CASSTRAGQGASEAFF | TGTGCCAGCAGCACACGAGCCGGACAGGGGGCTTCTGAAGCTTTCTTT